This T cell receptor (beta chain) was sequenced during a study of long-term antiretroviral therapy in people with HIV. Study information: The earliest samples came from an era when ART typically awaited falling CD4 counts.

This CDR3 spans 14 amino acids. Germline V gene sequence: CDR1 MNHNY, CDR2 SVGAGI (reference sequence). J gave up 3 bases and V 5 bases, and 7 bases lay outside the gene matches. The authors ran the immunoSEQ assay, v3.0, at survey level. Repertoires were generated with immunoSEQ multiplex PCR, while TCRdb's copy carries only in-frame clones and drops some. Of tens of thousands of clones in the sample, roughly 94% were seen once. Comment on this clone: The target antigen is unknown.

Study findings and constraints: Even long-term ART left TRB diversity below transplant donor controls, despite gains.

Post-ART PBMC samples numbered at least two per donor, and pre-ART ones at least one. Each sample contained roughly 0.95-10 million cryopreserved PBMC, thawed before DNA extraction. The origin of this receptor is a man aged 45-65 years with HIV. The chain links TRBV6-6 to TRBJ2-7, with TRBD2 identical over 7 bases. The sample was unsorted PBMCs, taken 5.3 years after starting antiretroviral therapy. Written as DNA, the CDR3 is TGTGCCAGCAGTCCCGGGGGGATTTACTACGAGCAGTACTTC. Translation: CASSPGGIYYEQYF.